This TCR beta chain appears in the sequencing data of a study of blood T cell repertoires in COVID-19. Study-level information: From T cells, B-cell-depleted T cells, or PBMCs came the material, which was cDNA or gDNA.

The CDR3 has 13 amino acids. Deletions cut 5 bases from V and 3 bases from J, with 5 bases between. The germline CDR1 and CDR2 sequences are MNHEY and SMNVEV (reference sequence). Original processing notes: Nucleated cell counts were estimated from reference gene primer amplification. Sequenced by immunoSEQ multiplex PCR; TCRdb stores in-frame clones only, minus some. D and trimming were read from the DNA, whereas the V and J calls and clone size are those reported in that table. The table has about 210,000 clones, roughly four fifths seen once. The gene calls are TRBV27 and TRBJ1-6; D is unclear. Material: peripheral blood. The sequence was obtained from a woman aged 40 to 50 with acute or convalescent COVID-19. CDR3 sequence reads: CASSINYNSPLHF. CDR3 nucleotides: TGTGCCAGCAGTATCAACTATAATTCACCCCTCCACTTT.